The 13 T cell receptor beta chains listed next were all sequenced from one sample in a study of identical twins. TCRdb re-called the 5' RACE reads through MiXCR, storing one row per CDR3 protein. This sample has nearly 900,000 distinct CDR3 sequences, with roughly an eighth found just once. Another study also made use of these data, one on yellow fever vaccine responses in identical twins.

The sample consisted of PBMCs. The receptor set was obtained from a woman aged 18-29 years in good health.

This clonotype was detected only a few times. V gene TRBV5-1 combines with J gene TRBJ2-7, with D perhaps TRBD2 (6 bases). Per germline, CDR1 SGHRS and CDR2 YFSETQ. The CDR3 spans 17 residues. The ends were cut back, 0 bases at V and 1 base at J, with 17 bases in the middle. CDR3: CASSLEGPRGISYEQYF. The CDR3 nucleotides are TGCGCCAGCAGCTTGGAGGGACCACGGGGGATATCCTACGAGCAGTACTTC.

This clonotype has more than one count but fewer than ten. The V call is TRBV20-1, the J call TRBJ1-1; 8 nucleotides match TRBD1. Trimming took 6 bases from V and 4 from J; bases not matched to a gene: 13. The CDR3 extends over 15 amino acids. Germline values: CDR1 DFQATT, CDR2 SNEGSKA (reference sequence). In DNA, the CDR3 is TGCAGTGCACCGGACAGGGTAGGTTTCGGCACTGAAGCTTTCTTT. Translation: CSAPDRVGFGTEAFF.

The chain employs TRBV20-1 and TRBJ1-1, with D possibly TRBD1 on 6 matching bases. The V gene's germline CDR1 is DFQATT and CDR2 SNEGSKA (reference sequence). This CDR3 region has 14 residues. The V gene lost 5 bases and the J gene lost 1 base, with 14 bases spanning the gap. The CDR3 sequence: CSAFPGQPNTEAFF. Here the CDR3 DNA reads TGCAGTGCTTTTCCAGGACAGCCGAACACTGAAGCTTTCTTT.

This clonotype has just a few counts. This chain connects TRBV12-3 or TRBV12-4 to TRBJ1-2; possible D gene TRBD1, 5 bases. V was trimmed by 5 bases and J by 2 bases, leaving 12 bases between them. CDR3 length: 14 amino acids. The CDR3 sequence: CASSQGPGNYGYTF. CDR3 sequence (DNA): TGTGCCAGCAGTCAGGGCCCGGGAAACTATGGCTACACCTTC.

In its sample, this clonotype was seen many times. The V and J genes are TRBV7-9 and TRBJ1-1; TRBD1 aligns across 10 bases. The CDR3 is 14 residues long. Per the germline V gene, CDR1 is SEHNR and CDR2 is FQNEAQ (reference sequence). V shed 4 bases and J 4 bases; nucleotides not matched to a gene: 3. The CDR3 loop is CASSSDRGSTEAFF. In DNA form, the CDR3 reads TGTGCCAGCAGCTCGGACAGGGGGAGCACTGAAGCTTTCTTT.

This clonotype was detected a few times. The chain links TRBV6-1 to TRBJ2-7; TRBD2 aligns across 11 bases. Trimming at V came to 5 bases and at J to 1 base, leaving 4 bases not matched to a gene. Germline V gives CDR1 MNHNS, CDR2 SASEGT. The CDR3 loop spans 15 amino acids. Here the CDR3 reads CASSQLAGESYEQYV. The CDR3 nucleotides read TGTGCCAGCAGTCAACTAGCGGGGGAATCCTACGAGCAGTACGTC.

This clonotype has just a few counts. The chain couples TRBV27 to TRBJ2-3; 7 nucleotides agree with TRBD2. The CDR3 has 16 amino acids. V shed 5 bases, J shed 1 base, and the junction held 9 bases outside the gene matches. Germline values: CDR1 MNHEY, CDR2 SMNVEV (reference sequence). CDR3 sequence: CASSPLAAVGTDTQYF. CDR3 in DNA: TGTGCCAGCAGTCCTCTAGCGGCGGTGGGCACAGATACGCAGTATTTT.

This clonotype was seen more than once but under ten times. The chain couples TRBV7-7 to TRBJ2-1; tentatively, D is TRBD2 (6 bases). The V gene's germline CDR1 is SSHAT and CDR2 FNYEAQ (reference sequence). The CDR3 has 14 amino acids. V lost 4 bases to trimming and J lost 7 bases, with 14 bases between them. The CDR3, as DNA: TGTGCCAGCAGCTCCCGGGAGTTAGCTAATGAGCAGTTCTTC. This gives the protein CASSSRELANEQFF.

This clonotype was observed a handful of times. This chain joins TRBV5-1 and TRBJ2-1; TRBD2 aligns across 11 bases. Looked up from germline, CDR1 is SGHRS and CDR2 is YFSETQ. This CDR3 spans 15 amino acids. V trimming: 0 bases; J trimming: 9 bases; junction bases outside the gene matches: 5. Written as DNA, the CDR3 is TGCGCCAGCAGCTTGGTCACTAGCGGGAGAGGTGAGCAGTTCTTC. It translates to CASSLVTSGRGEQFF.

The rearrangement joins TRBV5-1 to TRBJ1-2; TRBD1 aligns across 11 bases. CDR3 length: 15 residues. The germline V gene encodes CDR1 SGHRS and CDR2 YFSETQ. The V and J ends lost 4 bases and 7 bases, in that order; junction bases with no gene match: 9. CDR3 DNA sequence: TGCGCCAGCAGCCAAGGACAGGGGGCGAGTCTTGGCTACACCTTC. It translates to CASSQGQGASLGYTF.

This clonotype has more than one count but fewer than ten. J is TRBJ2-1 and V is TRBV5-1; 13 positions match TRBD2. The trim removed 1 base at V and 16 bases at J, leaving 11 bases unmatched. The CDR3 is 15 residues long. Germline CDR1 SGHRS, CDR2 YFSETQ. CDR3 sequence: CASSLNRSWGLAGFF. The CDR3 nucleotides are TGCGCCAGCAGCTTGAATCGTTCCTGGGGACTAGCGGGATTCTTC.

Comment on this clonotype: A read error may produce the germline difference seen at one junction end. V is TRBV20-1 and J is TRBJ2-2; 10 nucleotides align to TRBD1. CDR1 and CDR2 (germline): DFQATT, SNEGSKA (reference sequence). There are 16 residues in the CDR3. This CDR3 reads CCARDETGGFTGELFF. The CDR3 region has the DNA TGCTGTGCTAGAGACGAGACAGGGGGCTTCACCGGGGAGCTGTTTTTT.

In its sample, this clonotype was seen a few times. The chain recombines TRBV11-1 with TRBJ2-2, with 9 nucleotides matching TRBD1. CDR1 is SGHAT and CDR2 is FQDESV in the germline V gene (reference sequence). J was trimmed by 5 bases and V by 3 bases; bases with no gene match: 13. The CDR3 is made up of 18 amino acids. This CDR3 reads CASSFWGRTGGLTGELFF. CDR3 in DNA: TGTGCCAGCAGCTTCTGGGGTCGCACAGGGGGCCTTACCGGGGAGCTGTTTTTT.